The T cell receptor (beta chain) described here comes from a study of CD8 T cells in Susac syndrome. Study at large: Sequenced Susac syndrome patients included roughly six with active disease and eight who were in remission.

With respect to this clonotype: The antigen is unknown.

Overall study results and limits: Susac-specific public clones were found in total CD8+ and CD8+ TEMRA repertoires, numbering some 15 and five, respectively.

Random hexamers were used to reverse transcribe the RNA input (about 0.5 to 1 ug). TCRdb processed the immunoSEQ multiplex PCR reads anew with MiXCR; each CDR3 protein has one entry. The table shows 75,000 to 80,000 distinct CDR3 sequences, with approximately 94% occurring only once. CDR1 LGHNA and CDR2 YSLEER come from the germline V gene. V was pared by 0 bases and J by 4 bases, with 13 bases between. The CDR3 spans 15 residues. The specimen was CD8+ T cells from PBMCs. The TCR comes from a human donor with Susac syndrome. The V and J genes are TRBV4-3 and TRBJ2-7; D gene unclear. CDR3 loop: CASSQEGVVGYEQYF. CDR3 sequence (DNA): TGCGCCAGCAGCCAAGAAGGCGTGGTCGGATACGAGCAGTACTTC.